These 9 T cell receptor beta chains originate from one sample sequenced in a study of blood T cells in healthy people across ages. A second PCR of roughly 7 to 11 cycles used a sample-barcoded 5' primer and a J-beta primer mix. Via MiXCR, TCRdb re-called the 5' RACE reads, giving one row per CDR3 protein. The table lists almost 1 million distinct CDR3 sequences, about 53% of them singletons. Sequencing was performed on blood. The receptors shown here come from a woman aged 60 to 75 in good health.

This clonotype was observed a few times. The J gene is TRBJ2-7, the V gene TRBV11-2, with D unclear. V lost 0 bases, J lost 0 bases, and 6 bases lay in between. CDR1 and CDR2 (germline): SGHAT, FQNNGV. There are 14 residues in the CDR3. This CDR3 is CASSLDGNSYEQYF. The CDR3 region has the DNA TGTGCCAGCAGCTTAGATGGTAACTCCTACGAGCAGTACTTC.

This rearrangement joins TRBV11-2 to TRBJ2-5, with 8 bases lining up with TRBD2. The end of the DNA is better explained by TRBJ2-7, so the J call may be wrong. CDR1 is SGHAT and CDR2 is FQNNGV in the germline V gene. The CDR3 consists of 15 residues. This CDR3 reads CASSLTGTSAIEQYF. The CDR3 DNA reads TGTGCCAGCAGCTTGACCGGGACTAGTGCGATCGAGCAGTACTTC.

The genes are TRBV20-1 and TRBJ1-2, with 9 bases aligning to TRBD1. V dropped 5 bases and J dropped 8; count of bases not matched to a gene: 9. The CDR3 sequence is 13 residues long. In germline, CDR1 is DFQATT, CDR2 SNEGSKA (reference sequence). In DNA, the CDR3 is TGCAGTGCTCACGAAGGGACAGGGAAGGGCTACACCTTC. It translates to CSAHEGTGKGYTF.

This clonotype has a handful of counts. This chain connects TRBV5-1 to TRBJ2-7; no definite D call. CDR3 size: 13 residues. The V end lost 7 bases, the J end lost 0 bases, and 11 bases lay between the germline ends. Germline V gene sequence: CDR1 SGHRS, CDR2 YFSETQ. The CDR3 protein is CASAGQVSYEQYF. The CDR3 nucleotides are TGCGCCAGCGCAGGCCAGGTCTCCTACGAGCAGTACTTC.

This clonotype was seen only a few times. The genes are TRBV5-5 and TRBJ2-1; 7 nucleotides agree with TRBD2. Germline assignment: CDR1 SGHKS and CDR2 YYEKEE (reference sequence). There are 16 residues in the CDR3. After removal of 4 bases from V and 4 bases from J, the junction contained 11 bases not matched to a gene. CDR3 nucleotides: TGTGCCAGCAGCCCCAGTGGGGCTAGCGGATACAATGAGCAGTTCTTC. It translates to CASSPSGASGYNEQFF. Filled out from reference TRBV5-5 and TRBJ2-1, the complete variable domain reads DAGVTQSPTHLIKTRGQQVTLRCSPISGHKSVSWYQQVLGQGPQFIFQYYEKEERGRGNFPDRFSARQFPNYSSELNVNALLLGDSALYLCASSPSGASGYNEQFFGPGTRLTVL.

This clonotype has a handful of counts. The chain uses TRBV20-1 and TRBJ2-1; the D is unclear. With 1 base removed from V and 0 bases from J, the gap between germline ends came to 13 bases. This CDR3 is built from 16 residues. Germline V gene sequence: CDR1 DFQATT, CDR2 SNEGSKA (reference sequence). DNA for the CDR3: TGCAGTGCTAGAGGTCTGGGTCATCCCTCCTACAATGAGCAGTTCTTC. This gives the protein CSARGLGHPSYNEQFF.

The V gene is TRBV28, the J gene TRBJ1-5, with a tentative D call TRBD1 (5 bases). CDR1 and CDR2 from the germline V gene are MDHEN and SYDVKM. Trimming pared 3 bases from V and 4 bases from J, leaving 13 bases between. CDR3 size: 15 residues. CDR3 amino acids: CASSFGQGVNQPQHF. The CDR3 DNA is TGTGCCAGCAGTTTTGGTCAGGGTGTTAATCAGCCCCAGCATTTT.

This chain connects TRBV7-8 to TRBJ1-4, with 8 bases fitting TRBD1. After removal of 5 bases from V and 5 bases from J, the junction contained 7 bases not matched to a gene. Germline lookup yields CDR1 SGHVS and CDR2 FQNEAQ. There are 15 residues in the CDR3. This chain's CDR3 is CASSKRTGLNEKLFF. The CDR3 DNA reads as TGTGCCAGCAGCAAACGGACAGGGTTAAATGAAAAACTGTTTTTT.

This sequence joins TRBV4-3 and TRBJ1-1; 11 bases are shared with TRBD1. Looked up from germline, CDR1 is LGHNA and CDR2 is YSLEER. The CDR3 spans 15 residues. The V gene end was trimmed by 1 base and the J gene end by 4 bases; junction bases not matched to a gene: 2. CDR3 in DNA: TGCGCCAGCAGCCAAGGCGGGACAGGGGGCACTGAAGCTTTCTTT. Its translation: CASSQGGTGGTEAFF.